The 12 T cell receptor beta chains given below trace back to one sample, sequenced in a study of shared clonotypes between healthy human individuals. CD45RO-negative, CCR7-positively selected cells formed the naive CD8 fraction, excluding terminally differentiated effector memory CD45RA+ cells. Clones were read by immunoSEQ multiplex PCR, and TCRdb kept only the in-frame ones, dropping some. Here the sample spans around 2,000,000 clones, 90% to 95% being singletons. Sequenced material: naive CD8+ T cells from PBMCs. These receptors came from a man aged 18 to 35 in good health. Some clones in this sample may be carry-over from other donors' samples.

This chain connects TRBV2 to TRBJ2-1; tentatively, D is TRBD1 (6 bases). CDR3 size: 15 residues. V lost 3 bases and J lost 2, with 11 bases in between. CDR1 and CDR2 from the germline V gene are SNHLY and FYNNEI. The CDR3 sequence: CASSDVRGAYNEQFF. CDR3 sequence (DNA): TGTGCCAGCAGTGATGTCAGGGGAGCCTACAATGAGCAGTTCTTC.

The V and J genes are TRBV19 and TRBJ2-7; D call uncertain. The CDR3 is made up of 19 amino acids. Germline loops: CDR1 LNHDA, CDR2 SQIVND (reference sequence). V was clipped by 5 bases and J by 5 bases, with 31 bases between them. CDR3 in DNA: TGTGCCAGTAGTCCTTATGGTGTCACCTACACCGCGAGCACCCACGAGCAGTACTTC. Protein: CASSPYGVTYTASTHEQYF. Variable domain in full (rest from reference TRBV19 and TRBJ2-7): DGGITQSPKYLFRKEGQNVTLSCEQNLNHDAMYWYRQDPGQGLRLIYYSQIVNDFQKGDIAEGYSVSREKKESFPLTVTSAQKNPTAFYLCASSPYGVTYTASTHEQYFGPGTRLTVT.

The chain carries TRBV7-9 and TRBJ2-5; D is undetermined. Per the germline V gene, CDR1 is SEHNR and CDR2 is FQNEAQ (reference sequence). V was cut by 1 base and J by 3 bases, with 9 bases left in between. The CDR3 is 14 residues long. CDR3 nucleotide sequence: TGTGCCAGCAGCTTAGTAAGTTTGGAAGAGACCCAGTACTTC. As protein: CASSLVSLEETQYF.

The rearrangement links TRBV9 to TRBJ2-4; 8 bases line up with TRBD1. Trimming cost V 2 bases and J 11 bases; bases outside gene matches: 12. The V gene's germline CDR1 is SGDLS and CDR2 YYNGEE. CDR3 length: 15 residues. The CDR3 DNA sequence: TGTGCCAGCAGCGTCCAGGACAGGGTGTATGGATTTCAGTACTTC. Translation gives CASSVQDRVYGFQYF.

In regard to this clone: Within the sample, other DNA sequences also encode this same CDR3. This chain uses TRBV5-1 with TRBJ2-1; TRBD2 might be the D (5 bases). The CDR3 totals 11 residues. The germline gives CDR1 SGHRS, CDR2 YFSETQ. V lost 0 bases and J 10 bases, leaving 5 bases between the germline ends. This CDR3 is CASSLAGEQFF. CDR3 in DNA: TGCGCCAGCAGCTTGGCGGGGGAGCAGTTCTTC.

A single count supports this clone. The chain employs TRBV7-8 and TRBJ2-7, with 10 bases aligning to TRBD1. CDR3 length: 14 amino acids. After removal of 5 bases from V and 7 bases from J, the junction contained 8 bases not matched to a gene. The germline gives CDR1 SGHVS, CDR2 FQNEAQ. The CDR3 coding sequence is TGTGCCAGCAGCGAAACCGGGACAGGGGTAGAGCAGTACTTC. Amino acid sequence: CASSETGTGVEQYF.

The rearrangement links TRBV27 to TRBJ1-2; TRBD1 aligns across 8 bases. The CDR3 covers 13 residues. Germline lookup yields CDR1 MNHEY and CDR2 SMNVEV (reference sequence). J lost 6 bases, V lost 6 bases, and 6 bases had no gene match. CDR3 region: CASSSRGQHGYTF. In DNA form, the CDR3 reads TGTGCCAGCAGCTCCAGGGGGCAGCATGGCTACACCTTC.

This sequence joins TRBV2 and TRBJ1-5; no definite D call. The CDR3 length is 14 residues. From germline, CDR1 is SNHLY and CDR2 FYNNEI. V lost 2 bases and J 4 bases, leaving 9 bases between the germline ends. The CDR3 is CASSELRKNQPQHF. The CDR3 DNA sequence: TGTGCCAGCAGTGAACTGAGAAAGAATCAGCCCCAGCATTTT.

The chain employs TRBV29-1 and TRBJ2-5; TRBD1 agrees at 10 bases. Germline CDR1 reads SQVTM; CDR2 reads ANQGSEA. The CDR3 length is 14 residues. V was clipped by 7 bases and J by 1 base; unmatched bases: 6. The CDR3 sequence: CSGGQGYFQETQYF. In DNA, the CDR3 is TGCAGCGGGGGACAGGGGTATTTCCAAGAGACCCAGTACTTC. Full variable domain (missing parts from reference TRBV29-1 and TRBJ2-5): SAVISQKPSRDICQRGTSLTIQCQVDSQVTMMFWYRQQPGQSLTLIATANQGSEATYESGFVIDKFPISRPNLTFSTLTVSNMSPEDSSIYLCSGGQGYFQETQYFGPGTRLLVL.

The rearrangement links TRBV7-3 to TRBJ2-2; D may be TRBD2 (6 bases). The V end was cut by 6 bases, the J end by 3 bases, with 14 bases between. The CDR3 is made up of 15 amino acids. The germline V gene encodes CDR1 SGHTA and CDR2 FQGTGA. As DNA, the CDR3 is TGTGCCAGCAGATCCAGGGACTGGGACACCGGGGAGCTGTTTTTT. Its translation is CASRSRDWDTGELFF.

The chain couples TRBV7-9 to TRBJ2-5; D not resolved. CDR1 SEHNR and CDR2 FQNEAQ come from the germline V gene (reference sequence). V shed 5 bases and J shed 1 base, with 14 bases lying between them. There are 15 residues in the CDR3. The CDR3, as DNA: TGTGCCAGCAGCCCCACCATAACCCGCCAAGAGACCCAGTACTTC. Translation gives CASSPTITRQETQYF.

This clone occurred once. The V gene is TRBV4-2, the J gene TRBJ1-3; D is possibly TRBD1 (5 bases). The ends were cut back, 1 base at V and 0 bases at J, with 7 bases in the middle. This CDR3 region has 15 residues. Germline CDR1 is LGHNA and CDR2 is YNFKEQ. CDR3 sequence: CASSQVQDSGNTIYF. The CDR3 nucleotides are TGTGCCAGCAGCCAAGTACAGGACTCTGGAAACACCATATATTTT.